The 10 T cell receptor beta chains in this list originate from one sample, sequenced in a study of blood T cell repertoires in COVID-19. TCRdb's table, derived via immunoSEQ multiplex PCR, lists solely in-frame clones and lacks some. This sample has some 230,000 clones, with roughly four fifths found just once. Sequencing was performed on PBMCs or T cells enriched from blood (not recorded which). Receptor source: a man in his forties who had recovered from COVID-19.

V and J are TRBV7-9 and TRBJ2-5; the match to TRBD2 covers 7 bases. Per the germline V gene, CDR1 is SEHNR and CDR2 is FQNEAQ (reference sequence). V lost 6 bases to trimming and J lost 5 bases; unmatched junction nucleotides: 6. The CDR3 runs 13 residues. This CDR3 reads CASREVAGETQYF. DNA of the CDR3: TGTGCCAGCAGGGAGGTAGCGGGTGAGACCCAGTACTTC.

The chain uses TRBV28 and TRBJ1-2; D is possibly TRBD1 (6 bases). V lost 6 bases to trimming and J lost 4 bases, with 24 bases between them. There are 17 residues in the CDR3. Germline V gene lookup returns CDR1 MDHEN and CDR2 SYDVKM. CDR3 in DNA: TGTGCCAGCAGCCCTTTGGTAGGTGGGGGCGAAGGCTATGGCTACACCTTC. Its translation: CASSPLVGGGEGYGYTF.

The chain couples TRBV28 to TRBJ1-2; the D is unclear. Germline CDR1 is MDHEN and CDR2 is SYDVKM. V gave up 6 bases and J gave up 8 bases, with 13 bases separating them. The CDR3 sequence is 12 residues long. The CDR3 nucleotides read TGTGCCAGCAGCCCCTCCGGGAACGGCTACACCTTC. Translated: CASSPSGNGYTF.

This clone has just one count. The chain is built from TRBV28 and TRBJ1-6, with a possible D match to TRBD1 (6 bases). V lost 6 bases to trimming and J lost 7 bases, with 16 bases between them. The CDR3 length is 15 residues. Per the germline V gene, CDR1 is MDHEN and CDR2 is SYDVKM. The CDR3 DNA reads TGTGCCAGCAGCCCCTCCCAGGGGACCAATTCACCCCTCCACTTT. This translates into CASSPSQGTNSPLHF.

This chain joins TRBV30 and TRBJ1-1; tentative D call: TRBD1 (5 bases). This CDR3 region has 12 residues. V gave up 2 bases and J gave up 8 bases, with 12 bases separating them. Germline values: CDR1 GTSNPN, CDR2 SVGIG (reference sequence). CDR3 nucleotides: TGTGCCTGGAGTCGAGGGCGGGACGAAGCTTTCTTT. The encoded protein is CAWSRGRDEAFF. The complete variable domain, with remaining parts taken from reference TRBV30 and TRBJ1-1, reads SQTIHQWPATLVQPVGSPLSLECTVEGTSNPNLYWYRQAAGRGLQLLFYSVGIGQISSEVPQNLSASRPQDRQFILSSKKLLLSDSGFYLCAWSRGRDEAFFGQGTRLTVV.

The chain carries TRBV28 and TRBJ1-2; 8 positions match TRBD1. Trimming cost V 1 base and J 7 bases; bases outside gene matches: 8. This CDR3 has 15 residues. Germline CDR1 is MDHEN and CDR2 is SYDVKM. The CDR3 sequence is CASSLFSQGAGGYTF. The CDR3 DNA reads as TGTGCCAGCAGTTTATTTTCTCAGGGGGCTGGTGGCTACACCTTC.

The J gene is TRBJ2-7, the V gene TRBV28; 7 positions match TRBD2. Germline-derived CDR1 and CDR2 are MDHEN and SYDVKM. CDR3 length: 13 residues. J was trimmed by 3 bases and V by 8 bases; bases with no gene match: 7. This chain's CDR3 is CASRIPGGYEQYF. The CDR3 coding sequence is TGTGCCAGCCGGATCCCGGGAGGCTACGAGCAGTACTTC.

This clone was counted many times. The rearrangement joins TRBV5-6 to TRBJ1-6; D unclear. The CDR3 is 15 amino acids. Germline V CDR1 and CDR2: SGHDT, YYEEEE. Trimming cost V 0 bases and J 8 bases, with 12 bases left between them. This chain's CDR3 is CASSLGADPDSPLHF. Here the CDR3 DNA reads TGTGCCAGCAGCTTGGGCGCGGATCCCGATTCACCCCTCCACTTT.

The chain uses TRBV5-6 and TRBJ2-1, with D possibly being TRBD2 (5 bases). CDR1 is SGHDT, CDR2 YYEEEE, per germline. The CDR3 is 15 residues long. V shed 2 bases and J shed 1 base, with 10 bases lying between them. The DNA of the CDR3 is TGTGCCAGCAGCTTATTCGGGGAATCCTACAATGAGCAGTTCTTC. It specifies CASSLFGESYNEQFF.

The chain joins TRBV2 to TRBJ1-1; perhaps TRBD1 as D (5 bases). Between the trimmed V and J ends, which lost 7 bases and 4 bases, there was a span of 13 bases. The CDR3 extends over 13 amino acids. Germline V lookup: CDR1 SNHLY, CDR2 FYNNEI. The CDR3 reads CASTEGSLTEAFF. For the CDR3, the DNA is TGTGCCAGCACGGAGGGGAGTCTCACTGAAGCTTTCTTT.